This entry features one T cell receptor (beta chain) sequence. The sample originates from a study of spatial heterogeneity in lung cancer. TCRdb redid the calling of the 5' RACE reads with MiXCR, one entry per CDR3 protein. The sample shows 85,000 to 100,000 distinct CDR3 sequences, roughly 12% of them seen only once. The CDR3 totals 14 residues. Germline values: CDR1 MGHDK, CDR2 SYGVNS. Trimming stripped 4 bases from V and 5 bases from J, with 14 bases between. This sample's time point: sample taken at primary tumor resection. The material sequenced was PBMCs, taken at surgery. The chain links TRBV25-1 to TRBJ2-5; D is perhaps TRBD1 or TRBD2 (5 bases each). The sequence came from a male donor with early-stage non-small cell lung cancer. CDR3 residues: CASSVQGRGETQYF. CDR3 in DNA: TGTGCCAGCAGTGTTCAGGGAAGAGGGGAGACCCAGTACTTC. The whole variable domain, remainder taken from reference TRBV25-1 and TRBJ2-5, is EADIYQTPRYLVIGTGKKITLECSQTMGHDKMYWYQQDPGMELHLIHYSYGVNSTEKGDLSSESTVSRIRTEHFPLTLESARPSHTSQYLCASSVQGRGETQYFGPGTRLLVL.